This T cell receptor beta chain emerged from a study of T-cell memory formation after mild COVID-19. Study details: Clusters of TCRs were largely donor specific. Findings and limits, study-wide: CD4+ contracting clones were found mainly in CM and EM, and CD8+ ones in EMRA. Clones contracting day 15 to 85 were balanced CD4/CD8; later expanders leaned CD4+.

Per germline, CDR1 SEHNR and CDR2 FQNEAQ (reference sequence). CDR3 size: 14 residues. The J segment lost 10 bases and the V segment lost 4 bases, leaving 10 bases of the junction unmatched. Using constant-segment primers, 5'RACE produced TCR alpha and TCR beta cDNA libraries carrying sample barcodes and UMIs. TCRdb re-analysed the 5' RACE reads in MiXCR, keeping a single row per CDR3 protein. The repertoire holds about 430,000 distinct CDR3 sequences, with approximately 24% as singletons. This clonotype appeared a few times. The antigen remains unidentified. The chain combines TRBV7-9 with TRBJ2-1, with 7 bases fitting TRBD1. The sample was PBMCs or a T cell subset sorted from them (not recorded which). This TCR derives from an adult woman who had mild COVID-19 (a few samples of this study predate the infection). Cell type and time point are not known. The CDR3 nucleotides are TGTGCCAGCAGCTCGTCGACAGGGTACAGGGAGCAGTTCTTC. This encodes CASSSSTGYREQFF.